This TCR beta chain was retrieved from a study of control samples from healthy donors and cancer patients. The CDR3 extends over 12 amino acids. Trimming shortened V by 5 bases and J by 2 bases, and 6 bases separated the two germline ends. CDR1 SNHLY and CDR2 FYNNEI come from the germline V gene. The data were produced by immunoSEQ multiplex PCR, yet TCRdb's version contains in-frame clones alone and is incomplete. The sample comprises roughly 130,000 clones, just under 95% of which are singletons, and approximately 15% rests with the top ten. The TCR was taken from a man aged 55 to 70 with colorectal cancer. What was sequenced was PBMCs. The chain employs TRBV2 and TRBJ2-5; D call uncertain. The CDR3 DNA sequence: TGTGCCAGCAGTACCGAGCAAGAGACCCAGTACTTC. It specifies CASSTEQETQYF.